A single sample is the source of the 11 T cell receptor beta chains below, sequenced in a study of shared clonotypes between healthy human individuals. This table comes from immunoSEQ multiplex PCR, and its TCRdb copy is limited to in-frame clones, with some not included. Among nearly 750,000 clones, just under 75% were seen once, and the ten largest hold around 1.7%. Sequencing input: memory CD4+ T cells sorted from blood. Subset: CD45RA-negative fraction. These TCRs come from a woman aged 25 to 39 in good health.

This clone was detected only a few times. The chain is built from TRBV7-3 and TRBJ1-1; D is possibly TRBD1 (5 bases). Looked up from germline, CDR1 is SGHTA and CDR2 is FQGTGA. V lost 3 bases and J lost 0, with 11 bases in between. CDR3 size: 15 residues. The CDR3: CASSLGPNMNTEAFF. The CDR3 nucleotides read TGTGCCAGCAGCTTGGGACCGAACATGAACACTGAAGCTTTCTTT.

CDR3 sequence: CASSVYEQYF. CDR3 sequence (DNA): TGCGCCAGCAGCGTCTACGAGCAGTACTTC. The chain links TRBV5-1 to TRBJ2-7; D gene unclear. This CDR3 is built from 10 residues. Germline assignment: CDR1 SGHRS and CDR2 YFSETQ. Trimming left V 4 bases short and J 3 bases short, with 2 bases between.

The chain joins TRBV10-3 to TRBJ2-3; perhaps TRBD2 as D (6 bases). CDR1 and CDR2 from the germline V gene are ENHRY and SYGVKD. The CDR3 is 15 residues long. V lost 2 bases and J 2 bases, leaving 11 bases between the germline ends. The CDR3 region has the DNA TGTGCCATCAGTGAGGGAGGGTGGGACACAGATACGCAGTATTTT. This codes for CAISEGGWDTDTQYF.

The J gene is TRBJ1-1, the V gene TRBV5-1; 7 positions agree with TRBD1. Germline V gene data show CDR1 as SGHRS and CDR2 as YFSETQ. V dropped 4 bases and J dropped 3; count of bases not matched to a gene: 18. This CDR3 region has 18 residues. The CDR3 region is CASSPPLKTTQGHTEAFF. CDR3 bases: TGCGCCAGCAGCCCTCCTCTGAAGACCACACAGGGGCACACTGAAGCTTTCTTT.

The chain recombines TRBV5-8 with TRBJ2-7; TRBD2 might be the D (6 bases). The germline gives CDR1 SGHTS, CDR2 YDEGEE. V was pared by 3 bases and J by 4 bases, with 14 bases between. The CDR3 contains 14 residues. CDR3 sequence reads: CASSSQRVPYEQYF. In DNA form, the CDR3 reads TGTGCCAGCAGCTCCCAGCGGGTTCCATACGAGCAGTACTTC.

This clone was seen repeatedly, ten times or more. Other DNA sequences in the same sample also yield this CDR3. CDR3 sequence reads: CASSLGGLAATAYF. The CDR3 DNA reads as TGTGCCAGCAGCTTGGGGGGCCTAGCGGCCACCGCGTACTTC. The chain employs TRBV5-4 and TRBJ2-7; 7 bases match TRBD2. V shed 0 bases and J 12 bases; nucleotides not matched to a gene: 12. The CDR3 is 14 residues long. CDR1 and CDR2 (germline): SGHNT, YYREEE (reference sequence).

The chain carries TRBV5-6 and TRBJ1-1, with 8 bases matching TRBD1. Germline V lookup: CDR1 SGHDT, CDR2 YYEEEE. The CDR3 consists of 15 residues. V shed 2 bases and J 1 base; nucleotides not matched to a gene: 4. CDR3 amino acids: CASSFGQGWNTEAFF. The DNA for the CDR3 is TGTGCCAGCAGCTTCGGACAGGGATGGAACACTGAAGCTTTCTTT.

The chain combines TRBV4-1 with TRBJ2-3; 10 bases are shared with TRBD2. The CDR3 has 16 amino acids. Looked up from germline, CDR1 is MGHRA and CDR2 is YSYEKL. Losses at the gene ends were 0 bases for V and 1 base for J; bases not matched to a gene: 1. In DNA, the CDR3 is TGCGCCAGCAGCCAAGATCTAGCGGGAGGCACAGATACGCAGTATTTT. As protein: CASSQDLAGGTDTQYF.

This clone was picked up a small number of times. V usage is TRBV5-1 and J usage is TRBJ2-2, with TRBD1 as a possible D gene (6 bases). This CDR3 is 15 amino acids long. The ends were cut back, 4 bases at V and 5 bases at J, with 15 bases in the middle. CDR1 is SGHRS, CDR2 YFSETQ, per germline. The CDR3 DNA sequence: TGCGCCAGCAGCCGGACAGACCAAATAACCGGGGAGCTGTTTTTT. Protein product: CASSRTDQITGELFF.

CDR3 bases: TGTGCCAGCAGACGGGGACAGGTGGTCTCCTACGAGCAGTACTTC. Its protein product is CASRRGQVVSYEQYF. This chain links TRBV6-1 with TRBJ2-7; 8 bases map to TRBD1. Germline loops: CDR1 MNHNS, CDR2 SASEGT. CDR3 length equals 15 residues. The J segment lost 0 bases and the V segment lost 6 bases, leaving 7 bases of the junction unmatched.

The rearrangement uses TRBV5-8 and TRBJ1-5; the match to TRBD1 covers 7 bases. Germline assignment: CDR1 SGHTS and CDR2 YDEGEE. V lost 4 bases, J lost 4 bases, and 2 bases stayed unmatched. There are 13 residues in the CDR3. The CDR3 reads CASSGDSNQPQHF. The CDR3 DNA is TGTGCCAGCAGCGGGGACAGTAATCAGCCCCAGCATTTT.